This T cell receptor beta chain was recorded in a study of blood T cell repertoires in COVID-19. Study-wide context: The United States, Italy and Spain supplied acute and convalescent COVID-19 samples. T cells, B-cell-depleted T cells, or PBMCs supplied cDNA or gDNA.

A remark on this clone: The junction departs from germline at one end; a sequencing error may be responsible.

This CDR3 comprises 13 residues. Germline V gene data show CDR1 as SSHAT and CDR2 as FNYEAQ (reference sequence). In the authors' workflow: Estimation of nucleated cell counts relied on the amplification of reference gene primers. Repertoires were generated with immunoSEQ multiplex PCR, while TCRdb's copy carries only in-frame clones and drops some. That table supplies the V and J calls and clone size; D and trimming were determined from the DNA. The sample holds roughly 170,000 clones, 86% seen once. Sequenced: peripheral blood. The origin of this receptor is a man in his 70s with active or convalescent COVID-19. The rearrangement links TRBV7-7 to TRBJ2-1; D is unclear. This CDR3 reads CASSSTFYNEQFF. CDR3 sequence (DNA): TGTGCTAGCAGCTCGACTTTTTACAATGAGCAGTTCTTC.